This record concerns one T cell receptor (beta chain) sequence. The record originates from a study of control samples from healthy donors and cancer patients. TCRdb keeps only in-frame clones here, not all; method: immunoSEQ multiplex PCR. In the table there are about 150,000 clones, about 94% of which are singletons. The germline V gene has CDR1 KGHDR and CDR2 SFDVKD. V was trimmed by 0 bases and J by 9 bases, leaving 4 bases between them. The CDR3 covers 11 residues. The sample consisted of blood. The sequence came from a man aged 40-49 years in good health. The rearrangement joins TRBV24-1 to TRBJ1-1, with D uncertain. This CDR3 is CATSDLKKAFF. In DNA, the CDR3 is TGTGCCACCAGTGATTTGAAGAAAGCTTTCTTT.